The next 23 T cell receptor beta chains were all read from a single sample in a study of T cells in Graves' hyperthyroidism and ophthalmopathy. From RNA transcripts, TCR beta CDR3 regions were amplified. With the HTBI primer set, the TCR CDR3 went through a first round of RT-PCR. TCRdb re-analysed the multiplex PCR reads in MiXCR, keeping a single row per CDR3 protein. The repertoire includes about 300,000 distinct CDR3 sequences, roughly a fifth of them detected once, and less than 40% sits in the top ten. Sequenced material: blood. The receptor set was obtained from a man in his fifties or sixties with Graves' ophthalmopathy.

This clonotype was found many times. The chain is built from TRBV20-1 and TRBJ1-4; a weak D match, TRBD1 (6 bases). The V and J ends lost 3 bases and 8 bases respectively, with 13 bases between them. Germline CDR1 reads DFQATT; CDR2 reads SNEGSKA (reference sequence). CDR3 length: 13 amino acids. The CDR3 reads CSASDVRGEKLFF. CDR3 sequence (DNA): TGCAGTGCTAGCGACGTTAGGGGGGAAAAACTGTTTTTT.

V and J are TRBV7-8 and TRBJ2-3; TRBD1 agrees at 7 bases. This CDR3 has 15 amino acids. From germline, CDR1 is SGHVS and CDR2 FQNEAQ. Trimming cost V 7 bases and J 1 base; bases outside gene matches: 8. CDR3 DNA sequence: TGTGCCAGCACCCGTAACAGGGGACGCACAGATACGCAGTATTTT. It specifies CASTRNRGRTDTQYF.

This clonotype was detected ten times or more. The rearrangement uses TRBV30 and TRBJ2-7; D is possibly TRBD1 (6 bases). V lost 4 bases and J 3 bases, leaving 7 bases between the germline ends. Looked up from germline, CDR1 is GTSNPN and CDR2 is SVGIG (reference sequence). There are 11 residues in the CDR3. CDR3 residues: CAWKTGYEQYF. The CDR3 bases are TGTGCCTGGAAGACAGGCTACGAGCAGTACTTC.

As DNA, the CDR3 is TGTGCCAGCAGCTTAGTTATGGGACAGCCGAACACTGAAGCTTTCTTT. Protein sequence: CASSLVMGQPNTEAFF. The V gene is TRBV11-2, the J gene TRBJ1-1, with 7 bases aligning to TRBD1. Germline V gene sequence: CDR1 SGHAT, CDR2 FQNNGV. This CDR3 is 16 amino acids long. Trimming cost V 1 base and J 1 base; bases outside gene matches: 6.

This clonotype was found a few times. CDR3 sequence reads: CASSLAMRGYEQYF. The DNA for the CDR3 is TGTGCCAGCAGTTTAGCGATGAGGGGCTACGAGCAGTACTTC. J is TRBJ2-7 and V is TRBV27, with D perhaps given as TRBD1 or TRBD2 (5 bases each). CDR3 length: 14 amino acids. Germline V gene lookup returns CDR1 MNHEY and CDR2 SMNVEV (reference sequence). Trimming cost V 2 bases and J 3 bases, with 11 bases left between them.

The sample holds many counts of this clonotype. Here the CDR3 DNA reads TGTGCCAGCAGTTTATTCGGCGCAGGGTCCTCCTACGAGCAGTACTTC. Encoded protein: CASSLFGAGSSYEQYF. The V call is TRBV28, the J call TRBJ2-7; perhaps TRBD1 as D (5 bases). The germline V and J ends were trimmed by 1 base and 0 bases, with 13 bases remaining between them. Germline CDR1 and CDR2: MDHEN and SYDVKM. The CDR3 spans 16 residues. Combining the CDR3 with reference TRBV28 and TRBJ2-7 gives the whole variable domain DVKVTQSSRYLVKRTGEKVFLECVQDMDHENMFWYRQDPGLGLRLIYFSYDVKMKEKGDIPEGYSVSREKKERFSLILESASTNQTSMYLCASSLFGAGSSYEQYFGPGTRLTVT.

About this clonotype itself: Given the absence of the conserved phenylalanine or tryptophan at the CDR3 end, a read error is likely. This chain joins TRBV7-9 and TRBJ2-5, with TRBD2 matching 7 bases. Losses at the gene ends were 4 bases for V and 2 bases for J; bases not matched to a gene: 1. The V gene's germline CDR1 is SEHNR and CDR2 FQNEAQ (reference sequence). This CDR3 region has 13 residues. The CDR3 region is CASSWGLQETQYL. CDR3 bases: TGTGCCAGCAGCTGGGGACTACAAGAGACCCAGTACCTC.

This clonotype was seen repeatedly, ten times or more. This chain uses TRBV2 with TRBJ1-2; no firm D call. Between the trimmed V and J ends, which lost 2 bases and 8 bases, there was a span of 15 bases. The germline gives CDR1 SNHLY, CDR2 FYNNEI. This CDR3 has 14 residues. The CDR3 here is CASSESEGHGGYTF. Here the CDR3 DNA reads TGTGCCAGCAGTGAATCTGAAGGTCATGGGGGCTACACCTTC.

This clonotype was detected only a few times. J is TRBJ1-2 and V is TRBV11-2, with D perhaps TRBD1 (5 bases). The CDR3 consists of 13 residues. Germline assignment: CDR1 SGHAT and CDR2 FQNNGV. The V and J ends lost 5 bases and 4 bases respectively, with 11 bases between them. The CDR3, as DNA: TGTGCCAGCAGCATGATCGGGGGCTATGGCTACACCTTC. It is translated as CASSMIGGYGYTF.

The CDR3 reads CASSLGTGVGVSGNTIYF. As DNA, the CDR3 is TGCGCCAGCAGCTTGGGAACCGGGGTCGGAGTCTCTGGAAACACCATATATTTT. This sequence joins TRBV5-1 and TRBJ1-3; no definite D call. CDR1 SGHRS and CDR2 YFSETQ come from the germline V gene. The CDR3 totals 18 residues. Trimming removed 0 bases at V and 0 bases at J, with 16 bases between.

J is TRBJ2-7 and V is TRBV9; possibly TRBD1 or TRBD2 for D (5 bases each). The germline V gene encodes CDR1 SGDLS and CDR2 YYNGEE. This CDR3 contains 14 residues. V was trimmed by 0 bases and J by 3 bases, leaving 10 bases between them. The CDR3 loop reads CASSVEARGYEQYF. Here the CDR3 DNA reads TGTGCCAGCAGCGTAGAAGCGAGGGGCTACGAGCAGTACTTC. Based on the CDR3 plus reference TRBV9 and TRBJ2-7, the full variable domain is DSGVTQTPKHLITATGQRVTLRCSPRSGDLSVYWYQQSLDQGLQFLIQYYNGEERAKGNILERFSAQQFPDLHSELNLSSLELGDSALYFCASSVEARGYEQYFGPGTRLTVT.

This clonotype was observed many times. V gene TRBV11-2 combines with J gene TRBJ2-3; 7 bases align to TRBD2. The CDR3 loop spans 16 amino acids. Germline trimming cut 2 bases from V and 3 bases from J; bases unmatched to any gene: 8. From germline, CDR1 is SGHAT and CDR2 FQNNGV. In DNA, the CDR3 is TGTGCCAGCAGCTTACGTGGCGGGAGAGGAACAGATACGCAGTATTTT. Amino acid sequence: CASSLRGGRGTDTQYF.

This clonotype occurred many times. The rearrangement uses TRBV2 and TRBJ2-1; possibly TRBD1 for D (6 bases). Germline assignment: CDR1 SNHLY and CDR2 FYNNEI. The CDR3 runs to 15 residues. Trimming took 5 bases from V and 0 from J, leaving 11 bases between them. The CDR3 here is CASSFTGSSYNEQFF. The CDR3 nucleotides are TGTGCCAGCAGTTTCACAGGGAGCTCCTACAATGAGCAGTTCTTC.

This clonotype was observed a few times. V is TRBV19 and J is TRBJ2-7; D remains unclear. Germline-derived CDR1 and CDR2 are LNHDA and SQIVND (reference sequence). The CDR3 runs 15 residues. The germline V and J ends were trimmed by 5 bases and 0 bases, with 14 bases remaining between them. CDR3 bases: TGTGCCAGTAGTCTTAACATCAAACTCTCCTACGAGCAGTACTTC. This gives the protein CASSLNIKLSYEQYF.

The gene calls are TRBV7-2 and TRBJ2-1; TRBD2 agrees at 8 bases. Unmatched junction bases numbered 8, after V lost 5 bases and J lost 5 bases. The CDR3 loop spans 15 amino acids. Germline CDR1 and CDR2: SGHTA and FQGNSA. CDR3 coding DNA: TGTGCCAGCAGCCCCCGGGGGGGGGGTCACAATGAGCAGTTCTTC. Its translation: CASSPRGGGHNEQFF. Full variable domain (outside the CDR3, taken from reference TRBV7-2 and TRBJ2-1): GAGVSQSPSNKVTEKGKDVELRCDPISGHTALYWYRQSLGQGLEFLIYFQGNSAPDKSGLPSDRFSAERTGGSVSTLTIQRTQQEDSAVYLCASSPRGGGHNEQFFGPGTRLTVL.

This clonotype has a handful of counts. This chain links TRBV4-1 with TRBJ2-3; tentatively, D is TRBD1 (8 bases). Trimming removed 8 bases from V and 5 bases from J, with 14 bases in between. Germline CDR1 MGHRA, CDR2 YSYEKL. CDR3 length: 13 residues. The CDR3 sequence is CASGRDRLDTQYF. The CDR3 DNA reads TGCGCCAGCGGGAGGGACAGGTTAGATACGCAGTATTTT.

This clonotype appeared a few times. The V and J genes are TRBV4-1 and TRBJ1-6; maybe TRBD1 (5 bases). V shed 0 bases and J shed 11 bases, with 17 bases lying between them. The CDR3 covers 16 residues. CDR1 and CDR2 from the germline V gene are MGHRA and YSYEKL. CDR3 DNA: TGCGCCAGCAGCCAAGAGGGGGGGAACCCCCCAACACCCCTCCACTTT. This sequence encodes CASSQEGGNPPTPLHF.

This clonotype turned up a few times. CDR3 bases: TGCAGTGCTAGAGATCAATACGAGCAGTACTTC. Amino acids: CSARDQYEQYF. The chain combines TRBV20-1 with TRBJ2-7; D is unclear. With 0 bases removed from V and 4 bases from J, the gap between germline ends came to 4 bases. CDR3 length equals 11 residues. Germline loops: CDR1 DFQATT, CDR2 SNEGSKA (reference sequence).

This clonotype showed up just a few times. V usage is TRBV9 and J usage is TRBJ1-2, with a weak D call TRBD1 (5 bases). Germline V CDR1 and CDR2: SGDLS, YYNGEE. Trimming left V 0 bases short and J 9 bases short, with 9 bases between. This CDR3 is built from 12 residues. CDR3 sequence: CASSVAHRSYTF. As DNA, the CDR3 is TGTGCCAGCAGCGTAGCCCACAGGAGCTACACCTTC.

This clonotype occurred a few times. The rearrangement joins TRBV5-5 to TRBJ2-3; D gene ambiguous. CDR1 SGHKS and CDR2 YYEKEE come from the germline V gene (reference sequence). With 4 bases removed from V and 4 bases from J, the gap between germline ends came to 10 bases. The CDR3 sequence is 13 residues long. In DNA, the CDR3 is TGTGCCAGCAGCCCCGGGTTCTCAGATACGCAGTATTTT. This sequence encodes CASSPGFSDTQYF. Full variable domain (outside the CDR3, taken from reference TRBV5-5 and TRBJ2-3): DAGVTQSPTHLIKTRGQQVTLRCSPISGHKSVSWYQQVLGQGPQFIFQYYEKEERGRGNFPDRFSARQFPNYSSELNVNALLLGDSALYLCASSPGFSDTQYFGPGTRLTVL.

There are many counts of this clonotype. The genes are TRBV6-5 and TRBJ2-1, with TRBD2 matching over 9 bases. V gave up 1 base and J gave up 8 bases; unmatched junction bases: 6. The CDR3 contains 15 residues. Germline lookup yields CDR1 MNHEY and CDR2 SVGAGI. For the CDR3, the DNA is TGTGCCAGCAGTTACTGGGCGGGAGGGCCCTATGAGCAGTTCTTC. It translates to CASSYWAGGPYEQFF.

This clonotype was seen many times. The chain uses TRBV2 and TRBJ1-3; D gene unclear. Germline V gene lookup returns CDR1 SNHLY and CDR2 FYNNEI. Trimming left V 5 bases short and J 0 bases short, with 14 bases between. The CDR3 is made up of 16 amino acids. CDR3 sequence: CASSPPPGLSGNTIYF. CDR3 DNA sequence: TGTGCCAGCAGTCCTCCCCCGGGCCTCTCTGGAAACACCATATATTTT.

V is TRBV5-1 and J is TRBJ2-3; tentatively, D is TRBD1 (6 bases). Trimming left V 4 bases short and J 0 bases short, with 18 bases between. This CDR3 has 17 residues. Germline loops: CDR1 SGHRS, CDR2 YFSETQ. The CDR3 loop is CASSKRTAATSTDTQYF. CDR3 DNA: TGCGCCAGCAGCAAAAGGACAGCAGCCACTAGCACAGATACGCAGTATTTT.